This T cell receptor (beta chain) originates from a study of identical twins. Notes on the study in general: Researchers caution that invariant MAIT and iNKT cells could partly confound zero-insertion analyses. Beta out-of-frame twin sharing showed a weaker excess.

Each CDR3 protein gets one entry after TCRdb re-called the 5' RACE reads with MiXCR. The repertoire consists of approximately 630,000 distinct CDR3 sequences, with under 8.5% occurring once and the leading ten covering about 1.5%. Notes on this clonotype: Its target is not known.

The germline V gene has CDR1 LGHNA and CDR2 YNFKEQ. The CDR3 runs 14 residues. V lost 0 bases and J lost 7, with 9 bases in between. In addition, the sample was reused for a study of yellow fever vaccine responses in identical twins.

J is TRBJ2-2 and V is TRBV4-2, with D unclear. Specimen: PBMCs. The sequence came from a woman aged 18-30 years in good health. This CDR3 reads CASSQEGRSGELFF. The CDR3 DNA follows: TGTGCCAGCAGCCAAGAAGGGCGGAGCGGGGAGCTGTTTTTT.